This T cell receptor (beta chain) was recorded in a study of blood T cell repertoires in COVID-19. Whole-study context: There were acute and convalescent COVID-19 samples, and they came from the United States, Italy and Spain. T cells, B-cell-depleted T cells, or PBMCs supplied cDNA or gDNA.

In the authors' methods: The authors estimated nucleated cell counts from reference gene primer amplification. The table came from immunoSEQ multiplex PCR; TCRdb's copy has only in-frame clones and leaves some out. That table is the source of V, J and clone size, and D and trimming were worked out from the DNA. The data hold 50,000 to 70,000 clones, with roughly 85% observed a single time. The CDR3 length is 13 residues. V dropped 8 bases and J dropped 3 bases, with 11 bases sitting between them. Germline loops: CDR1 LNHDA, CDR2 SQIVND (reference sequence). The V and J genes are TRBV19 and TRBJ2-1; D is possibly TRBD2 (6 bases). Input material: peripheral blood. The clonotype was recovered from a man between 60 and 75 years old with acute or convalescent COVID-19. CDR3 loop: CASSGDGYNEQFF. As DNA, the CDR3 is TGTGCCAGTTCGGGGGACGGCTACAATGAGCAGTTCTTC. Supplemented by reference TRBV19 and TRBJ2-1, the full variable domain reads DGGITQSPKYLFRKEGQNVTLSCEQNLNHDAMYWYRQDPGQGLRLIYYSQIVNDFQKGDIAEGYSVSREKKESFPLTVTSAQKNPTAFYLCASSGDGYNEQFFGPGTRLTVL.